One and the same sample provided the 15 T cell receptor beta chains below, sequenced in a study of T-cell memory formation after mild COVID-19. A single record per CDR3 protein comes from TCRdb applying MiXCR to the 5' RACE reads. Of a few hundred thousand distinct CDR3 sequences listed, around 14% are singletons. Material for sequencing was PBMCs or a T cell subset sorted from them (not recorded which). The receptors here all came from a man between 18 and 35 years old who had mild COVID-19 (a few samples of this study predate the infection). Cell type and time point are not known.

The genes are TRBV9 and TRBJ2-3; TRBD1 matches 7 bases. Trimming removed 4 bases from V and 0 bases from J; junction bases left unmatched: 8. Germline V gives CDR1 SGDLS, CDR2 YYNGEE. This CDR3 has 16 amino acids. The DNA for the CDR3 is TGTGCCAGCAGCCAACAGGGGCTACCAAGCACAGATACGCAGTATTTT. This encodes CASSQQGLPSTDTQYF. Together with reference TRBV9 and TRBJ2-3, the CDR3 gives the full variable domain: DSGVTQTPKHLITATGQRVTLRCSPRSGDLSVYWYQQSLDQGLQFLIQYYNGEERAKGNILERFSAQQFPDLHSELNLSSLELGDSALYFCASSQQGLPSTDTQYFGPGTRLTVL.

This clonotype turned up a few times. In nucleotides, the CDR3 is TGCGCCAGCAGCCACCGGGACGACGAGCAGTACTTC. Protein product: CASSHRDDEQYF. This chain joins TRBV4-1 and TRBJ2-7; the D call may be TRBD1 or TRBD2 (5 bases each). Between the trimmed V and J ends, which lost 3 bases and 5 bases, there was a span of 8 bases. CDR3 length: 12 residues. Germline V lookup: CDR1 MGHRA, CDR2 YSYEKL.

This chain links TRBV20-1 with TRBJ1-6; possibly TRBD1 for D (5 bases). V gave up 4 bases and J gave up 7 bases, with 11 bases separating them. CDR1 is DFQATT and CDR2 is SNEGSKA in the germline V gene (reference sequence). The CDR3 is made up of 13 amino acids. CDR3 loop: CSAITGINSPLHF. DNA for the CDR3: TGCAGTGCTATAACAGGCATCAATTCACCCCTCCACTTT.

J is TRBJ1-2 and V is TRBV6-6, with 8 bases fitting TRBD1. V lost 2 bases to trimming and J lost 6 bases; unmatched junction nucleotides: 11. The CDR3 is 16 residues long. Germline V CDR1 and CDR2: MNHNY, SVGAGI (reference sequence). The CDR3 DNA reads as TGTGCCAGCAGTTACAGGCAGGGGGCTTTGCGCGATGGCTACACCTTC. Translated, it gives CASSYRQGALRDGYTF.

This clonotype was seen a handful of times. The chain is built from TRBV29-1 and TRBJ1-2, with TRBD1 identical over 7 bases. Losses at the gene ends were 3 bases for V and 0 bases for J; bases not matched to a gene: 7. Germline V gives CDR1 SQVTM, CDR2 ANQGSEA. The CDR3 is 15 amino acids. The CDR3: CSVDILGQTNYGYTF. CDR3 in DNA: TGCAGCGTTGACATTCTGGGACAGACTAACTATGGCTACACCTTC.

This clonotype occurred many times. The chain uses TRBV12-3 or TRBV12-4 and TRBJ2-7; D uncertain. V was pared by 3 bases and J by 1 base, with 16 bases between. The CDR3 loop spans 16 amino acids. In nucleotides, the CDR3 is TGTGCCAGCAGTTTCTTCGGCCGAAGACTTTCCTACGAGCAGTACTTC. It is translated as CASSFFGRRLSYEQYF.

This clonotype was counted at least ten times. V usage is TRBV7-8 and J usage is TRBJ2-7; 7 bases line up with TRBD1. V trimming: 6 bases; J trimming: 0 bases; junction bases outside the gene matches: 11. Germline V gene data show CDR1 as SGHVS and CDR2 as FQNEAQ. This CDR3 is built from 16 residues. CDR3 protein: CASRRTGYRSSYEQYF. As DNA, the CDR3 is TGTGCCAGCAGGCGGACAGGCTATAGAAGCTCCTACGAGCAGTACTTC.

This clonotype was detected only a few times. This chain joins TRBV20-1 and TRBJ2-1, with a tentative D call TRBD2 (6 bases). Trimming removed 3 bases at V and 2 bases at J, with 8 bases between. The CDR3 sequence is 13 residues long. The germline V gene encodes CDR1 DFQATT and CDR2 SNEGSKA (reference sequence). This CDR3 reads CSARRDAYNEQFF. The CDR3 DNA is TGCAGTGCTAGGCGGGATGCCTACAATGAGCAGTTCTTC.

This clonotype was counted between two and nine times. The chain uses TRBV6-5 and TRBJ1-2; the D gene is possibly TRBD1 (5 bases). Per germline, CDR1 MNHEY and CDR2 SVGAGI. Between the trimmed V and J ends, which lost 4 bases and 4 bases, there was a span of 13 bases. This CDR3 has 14 amino acids. CDR3 sequence: CASSFARGRYGYTF. CDR3 coding DNA: TGTGCCAGCAGTTTTGCTAGGGGACGCTATGGCTACACCTTC.

This clonotype was detected only a few times. The CDR3 bases are TGCGCCAGCAGCTTGTTCTCAGACACTAACTATGGCTACACCTTC. Translating it yields CASSLFSDTNYGYTF. The chain employs TRBV5-1 and TRBJ1-2; D remains unclear. Germline V CDR1 and CDR2: SGHRS, YFSETQ. CDR3 length equals 15 residues. Trimming pared 1 base from V and 0 bases from J, leaving 10 bases between.

The chain joins TRBV15 to TRBJ1-2; D not resolved. Germline CDR1 is LNHNV and CDR2 is YYDKDF (reference sequence). The V end lost 0 bases, the J end lost 2 bases, and 7 bases lay between the germline ends. This CDR3 comprises 14 residues. The CDR3 nucleotides read TGTGCCACCAGCAGAGAGGCGGCGAACTATGGCTACACCTTC. Translation: CATSREAANYGYTF.

This clonotype was observed a few times. The CDR3 nucleotides read TGCAGTGCTAGTAATGCTTACCGCGGCACCGGGGAGCTGTTTTTT. The encoded protein is CSASNAYRGTGELFF. This chain links TRBV20-1 with TRBJ2-2, with D unresolved. V lost 3 bases to trimming and J lost 4 bases, with 15 bases between them. This CDR3 is 15 amino acids long. Germline-derived CDR1 and CDR2 are DFQATT and SNEGSKA (reference sequence).

There are a few counts of this clonotype. The chain links TRBV7-2 to TRBJ2-5; D call uncertain. V was shortened by 0 bases and J by 4 bases, with 12 bases between the two germline ends. This CDR3 is 15 amino acids long. CDR1 and CDR2 from the germline V gene are SGHTA and FQGNSA. CDR3 region: CASSLAIGSLETQYF. Written as DNA, the CDR3 is TGTGCCAGCAGCTTAGCGATCGGGTCTTTAGAGACCCAGTACTTC. Based on the CDR3 plus reference TRBV7-2 and TRBJ2-5, the full variable domain is GAGVSQSPSNKVTEKGKDVELRCDPISGHTALYWYRQSLGQGLEFLIYFQGNSAPDKSGLPSDRFSAERTGGSVSTLTIQRTQQEDSAVYLCASSLAIGSLETQYFGPGTRLLVL.

The chain links TRBV5-1 to TRBJ2-3; D is possibly TRBD1 or TRBD2 (5 bases each). CDR3 length equals 16 residues. CDR1 is SGHRS and CDR2 is YFSETQ in the germline V gene. V lost 0 bases and J lost 5, with 16 bases in between. CDR3 residues: CASSLVVGLGGDTQYF. The CDR3 DNA follows: TGCGCCAGCAGCTTGGTCGTGGGGCTTGGGGGAGATACGCAGTATTTT.

This clonotype came up many times. The chain links TRBV5-1 to TRBJ2-7; TRBD2 agrees at 11 bases. The CDR3 covers 17 residues. Germline CDR1 is SGHRS and CDR2 is YFSETQ. Trimming removed 4 bases from V and 0 bases from J; junction bases left unmatched: 9. The CDR3 DNA is TGCGCCAGCAGCCCACCTACTAGCGGGGGCTTCTCCTACGAGCAGTACTTC. Amino acid sequence: CASSPPTSGGFSYEQYF. Combining the CDR3 with reference TRBV5-1 and TRBJ2-7 gives the whole variable domain KAGVTQTPRYLIKTRGQQVTLSCSPISGHRSVSWYQQTPGQGLQFLFEYFSETQRNKGNFPGRFSGRQFSNSRSEMNVSTLELGDSALYLCASSPPTSGGFSYEQYFGPGTRLTVT.